Below are 11 T cell receptor beta chains sequenced from a single sample in a study of blood T cell repertoires in COVID-19. Profiling relied on immunoSEQ multiplex PCR, and the TCRdb table lists in-frame clones only, not all of them. Of around 200,000 clones in the sample, around 84% were seen once. Sequencing used peripheral blood. Receptors originate from a woman older than 75 with active or convalescent COVID-19.

This chain uses TRBV4-3 with TRBJ1-4, with 7 bases lining up with TRBD1. Germline CDR1 is LGHNA and CDR2 is YSLEER. J was trimmed by 5 bases and V by 2 bases; bases with no gene match: 8. This CDR3 comprises 16 residues. Here the CDR3 reads CASSQKEGQRNEKLFF. In nucleotides, the CDR3 is TGCGCCAGCAGCCAAAAAGAGGGACAGAGAAATGAAAAACTGTTTTTT.

The rearrangement joins TRBV5-6 to TRBJ2-7, with TRBD1 matching over 7 bases. Trimming took 2 bases from V and 6 from J; bases not matched to a gene: 17. Germline V gives CDR1 SGHDT, CDR2 YYEEEE. The CDR3 is 17 amino acids. Written as DNA, the CDR3 is TGTGCCAGCAGCTTTATGGACAGGAATCGGTTCCTCCTCGAGCAGTACTTC. This sequence encodes CASSFMDRNRFLLEQYF. Together with reference TRBV5-6 and TRBJ2-7, the CDR3 gives the full variable domain: DAGVTQSPTHLIKTRGQQVTLRCSPKSGHDTVSWYQQALGQGPQFIFQYYEEEERQRGNFPDRFSGHQFPNYSSELNVNALLLGDSALYLCASSFMDRNRFLLEQYFGPGTRLTVT.

This clone was recorded once. The rearrangement uses TRBV4-3 and TRBJ1-4; the match to TRBD1 covers 9 bases. The CDR3 is 17 residues long. The germline V gene encodes CDR1 LGHNA and CDR2 YSLEER. V lost 1 base, J lost 8 bases, and 11 bases stayed unmatched. CDR3 DNA sequence: TGCGCCAGCAGCCAAGTCGCTCCGGGACAGGGCCGGGAAAAACTGTTTTTT. Encoded protein: CASSQVAPGQGREKLFF.

The J gene is TRBJ1-1, the V gene TRBV21-1; the D call of TRBD1 is as the table states it, not checked on the DNA. TRBV21-1 is a recognized pseudogene. The CDR3 is made up of 14 amino acids. CDR3 region: CASSKGQGVTEAFF. CDR3 nucleotides: TGTGCCAGCAGCAAAGGCCAGGGGGTCACTGAAGCTTTCTTT.

The V call is TRBV7-3, the J call TRBJ2-2; the D gene is possibly TRBD2 (5 bases). This CDR3 region has 15 residues. Germline CDR1 is SGHTA and CDR2 is FQGTGA. Trimming removed 0 bases at V and 4 bases at J, with 9 bases between. The CDR3 coding sequence is TGTGCCAGCAGCTTAACTAGCGAGACCACCGGGGAGCTGTTTTTT. Protein sequence: CASSLTSETTGELFF.

This sequence joins TRBV30 and TRBJ1-6; weak D call: TRBD1 (6 bases). V gave up 3 bases and J gave up 9 bases, with 9 bases separating them. Per germline, CDR1 GTSNPN and CDR2 SVGIG (reference sequence). The CDR3 loop spans 12 amino acids. The CDR3 DNA reads as TGTGCCTGGAGGGACAGTAGTTCACCCCTCCACTTT. Translation: CAWRDSSSPLHF.

The chain uses TRBV7-9 and TRBJ2-1, with TRBD2 identical over 10 bases. The J segment lost 7 bases and the V segment lost 7 bases, leaving 7 bases of the junction unmatched. Per germline, CDR1 SEHNR and CDR2 FQNEAQ (reference sequence). This CDR3 spans 14 amino acids. CDR3 in amino acids: CASTAAGGPNEQFF. CDR3 DNA sequence: TGTGCCAGCACGGCAGCGGGAGGGCCTAATGAGCAGTTCTTC.

The chain recombines TRBV27 with TRBJ1-6; TRBD1 matches 7 bases. This CDR3 region has 16 residues. V gave up 2 bases and J gave up 2 bases; unmatched junction bases: 3. Germline CDR1 reads MNHEY; CDR2 reads SMNVEV (reference sequence). The CDR3 sequence is CASSLLGTAYNSPLHF. DNA for the CDR3: TGTGCCAGCAGTTTACTCGGGACAGCCTATAATTCACCCCTCCACTTT.

This chain connects TRBV7-2 to TRBJ1-1, with D unclear. The CDR3 runs 15 residues. CDR1 is SGHTA and CDR2 is FQGNSA in the germline V gene. Trimming took 0 bases from V and 1 from J, leaving 9 bases between them. CDR3 sequence: CASSLAFVWNTEAFF. The CDR3 bases are TGTGCCAGCAGCTTAGCGTTCGTGTGGAACACTGAAGCTTTCTTT.

The chain joins TRBV6-6 to TRBJ1-1, with D possibly TRBD1 on 5 matching bases. The germline V gene has CDR1 MNHNY and CDR2 SVGAGI (reference sequence). CDR3 length equals 15 residues. Trimming left V 2 bases short and J 10 bases short, with 20 bases between. CDR3 loop: CASSYLSSAGQSAFF. DNA for the CDR3: TGTGCCAGCAGTTACCTATCCTCTGCGGGGCAGTCAGCTTTCTTT.

The genes are TRBV29-1 and TRBJ2-7, with a weak D call TRBD1 (6 bases). The CDR3 is 14 residues long. V was pared by 4 bases and J by 5 bases, with 18 bases between. CDR1 is SQVTM and CDR2 is ANQGSEA in the germline V gene. CDR3: CSVGPQGTFDEQYF. The CDR3 DNA reads as TGCAGCGTTGGGCCCCAGGGGACCTTTGACGAGCAGTACTTC.